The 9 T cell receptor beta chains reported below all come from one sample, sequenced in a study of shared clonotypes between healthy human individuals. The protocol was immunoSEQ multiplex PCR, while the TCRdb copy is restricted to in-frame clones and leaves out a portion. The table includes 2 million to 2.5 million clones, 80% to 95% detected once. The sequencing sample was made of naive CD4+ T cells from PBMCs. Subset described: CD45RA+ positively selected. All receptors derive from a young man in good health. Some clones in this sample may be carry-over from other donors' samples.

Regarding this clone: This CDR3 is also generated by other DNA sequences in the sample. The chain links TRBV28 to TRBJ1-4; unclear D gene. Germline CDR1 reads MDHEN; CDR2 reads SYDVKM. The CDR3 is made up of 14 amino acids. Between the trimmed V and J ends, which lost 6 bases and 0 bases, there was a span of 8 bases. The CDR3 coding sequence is TGTGCCAGCAGCTCTTCGGCAACTAATGAAAAACTGTTTTTT. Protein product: CASSSSATNEKLFF.

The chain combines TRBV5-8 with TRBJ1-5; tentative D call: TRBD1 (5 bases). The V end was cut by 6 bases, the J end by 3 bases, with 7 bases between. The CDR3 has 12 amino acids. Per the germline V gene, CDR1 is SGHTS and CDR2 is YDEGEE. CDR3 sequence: CASNRYNQPQHF. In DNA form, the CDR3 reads TGTGCCAGCAACAGGTACAATCAGCCCCAGCATTTT.

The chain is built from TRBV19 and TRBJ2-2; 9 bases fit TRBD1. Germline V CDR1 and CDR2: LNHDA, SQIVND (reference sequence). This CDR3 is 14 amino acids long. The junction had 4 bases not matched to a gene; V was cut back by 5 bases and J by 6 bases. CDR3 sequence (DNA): TGTGCCAGTAGTCCCGGACAGGGGCCCGGGGAGCTGTTTTTT. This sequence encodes CASSPGQGPGELFF.

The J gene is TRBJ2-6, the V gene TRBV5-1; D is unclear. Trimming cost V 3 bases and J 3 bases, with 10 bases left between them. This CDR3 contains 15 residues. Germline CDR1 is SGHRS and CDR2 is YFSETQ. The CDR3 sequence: CASSSRTDGANVLTF. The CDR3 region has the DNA TGCGCCAGCAGCTCTCGGACGGATGGGGCCAACGTCCTGACTTTC. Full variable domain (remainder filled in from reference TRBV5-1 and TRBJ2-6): KAGVTQTPRYLIKTRGQQVTLSCSPISGHRSVSWYQQTPGQGLQFLFEYFSETQRNKGNFPGRFSGRQFSNSRSEMNVSTLELGDSALYLCASSSRTDGANVLTFGAGSRLTVL.

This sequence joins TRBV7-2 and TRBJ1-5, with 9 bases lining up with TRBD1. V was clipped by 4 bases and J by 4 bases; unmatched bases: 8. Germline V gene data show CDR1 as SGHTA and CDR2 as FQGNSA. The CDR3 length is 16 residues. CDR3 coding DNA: TGTGCCAGCAGCTCCCCGGACAGGGGTCCGAATCAGCCCCAGCATTTT. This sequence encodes CASSSPDRGPNQPQHF.

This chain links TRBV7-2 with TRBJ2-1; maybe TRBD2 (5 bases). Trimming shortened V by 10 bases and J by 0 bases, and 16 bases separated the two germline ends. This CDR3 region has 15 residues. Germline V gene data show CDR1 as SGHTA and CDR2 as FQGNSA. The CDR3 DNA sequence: TGTGCCACCAGAGAGAGAGGGAGCTCCTACAATGAGCAGTTCTTC. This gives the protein CATRERGSSYNEQFF.

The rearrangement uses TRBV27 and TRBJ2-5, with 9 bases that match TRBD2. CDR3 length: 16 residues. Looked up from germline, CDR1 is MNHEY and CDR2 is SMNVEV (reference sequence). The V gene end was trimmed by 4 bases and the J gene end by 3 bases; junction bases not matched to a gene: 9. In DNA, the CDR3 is TGTGCCAGCAGTTCCCGGGGTAGCGGGAGCAAAGAGACCCAGTACTTC. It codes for CASSSRGSGSKETQYF.

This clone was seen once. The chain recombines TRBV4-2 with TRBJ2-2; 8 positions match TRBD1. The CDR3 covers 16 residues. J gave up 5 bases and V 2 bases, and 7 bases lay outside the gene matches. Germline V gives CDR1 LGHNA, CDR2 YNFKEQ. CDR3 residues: CASSQTVRTGTGELFF. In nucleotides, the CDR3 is TGTGCCAGCAGCCAAACCGTTCGGACAGGGACCGGGGAGCTGTTTTTT.

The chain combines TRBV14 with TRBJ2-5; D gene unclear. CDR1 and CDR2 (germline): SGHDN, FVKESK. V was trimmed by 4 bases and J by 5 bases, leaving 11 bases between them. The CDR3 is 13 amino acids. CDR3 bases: TGTGCCAGCAGCCGGGCTCCAAGGGAGACCCAGTACTTC. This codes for CASSRAPRETQYF.